This entry describes one T cell receptor (beta chain). The antigen remains undetermined. The CDR3 extends over 16 amino acids. Germline CDR1 and CDR2: SEHNR and FQNEAQ (reference sequence). With 4 bases removed from V and 4 bases from J, the gap between germline ends came to 17 bases. This specimen belongs to a study of cytotoxic CD8 clonotypes in ibrutinib-treated CLL. Study context: The patients, over ten relapsed/refractory and roughly 15 treatment-naive, included about 17 who were IGHV unmutated. Partial responses totalled approximately 24 and complete responses 2; after median approximately 6 years, about 14 remained remitted and roughly twelve progressed. Study-wide findings and caveats: Clonality went up at the time of ibrutinib response, stayed stable in sustained remission, and later dropped back toward its baseline level at progression. Exceeding age-matched healthy donors, baseline clonality also tracked the counts of circulating CD8+ T cells.

The table came from immunoSEQ multiplex PCR; TCRdb's copy has only in-frame clones and leaves some out. The top ten clones hold 15% of a sample with hundreds of thousands of clones, roughly 70% of them seen once. This sequence was found in a human donor with chronic lymphocytic leukemia. Source: PBMCs, taken after 24 months of ibrutinib treatment. The rearrangement joins TRBV7-9 to TRBJ1-3, with D tentatively TRBD1 (5 bases). The CDR3 protein is CASSSNQGTRGNTIYF. The CDR3 DNA sequence: TGTGCCAGCAGCTCCAACCAGGGAACGAGGGGAAACACCATATATTTT.